The clone carrying this T cell receptor (beta chain) showed up many times. The antigen remains undetermined. This sample is drawn from a study of blood T cells in healthy people across ages. A second roughly 6 to 12 cycle PCR used barcoded and J-beta primers. TCRdb recomputed calls from the 5' RACE reads with MiXCR, one row per CDR3 protein. The table shows around 870,000 distinct CDR3 sequences, with more than 25% occurring only once. General study results and limits: Estimates of total diversity, which came from one million sequenced T cells, were considered to be underestimates.

Germline V lookup: CDR1 MGHRA, CDR2 YSYEKL. The CDR3 contains 17 residues. Trimming removed 2 bases from V and 0 bases from J, with 16 bases in between. Isolated per sample were at least 7 million PBMCs. This TCR was sampled from a woman older than 75 in good health. The V call is TRBV4-1, the J call TRBJ1-1; D is unclear. Sequencing was carried out using blood. CDR3 region: CASSQRPYRTMNTEAFF. As DNA, the CDR3 is TGCGCCAGCAGCCAACGCCCATATAGAACGATGAACACTGAAGCTTTCTTT.